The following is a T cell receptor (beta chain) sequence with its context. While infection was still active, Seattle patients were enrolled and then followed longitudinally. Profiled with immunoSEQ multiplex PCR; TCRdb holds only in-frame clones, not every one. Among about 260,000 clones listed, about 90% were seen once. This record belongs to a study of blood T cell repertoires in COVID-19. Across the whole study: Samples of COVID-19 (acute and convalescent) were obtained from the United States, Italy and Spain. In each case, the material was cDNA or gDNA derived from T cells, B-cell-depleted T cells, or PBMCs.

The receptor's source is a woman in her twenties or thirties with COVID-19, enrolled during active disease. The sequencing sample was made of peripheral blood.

CDR3 nucleotides: TGTGCCAGTAGTATGGGCTCAACTAATGAAAAACTGTTTTTT. This encodes CASSMGSTNEKLFF. The V and J genes are TRBV19 and TRBJ1-4; no reliable D call. The CDR3 is 14 amino acids. V was pared by 3 bases and J by 0 bases, with 5 bases between. Germline V lookup: CDR1 LNHDA, CDR2 SQIVND (reference sequence).